This T cell receptor beta chain emerged from a study of T cells in Graves' hyperthyroidism and ophthalmopathy. What was amplified from RNA transcripts were TCR beta CDR3 regions. The primer set for the first-round RT-PCR of the TCR CDR3 was HTBI. TCRdb analysed the multiplex PCR reads with MiXCR anew, one entry per CDR3 protein. In the table there are 730,000 or so distinct CDR3 sequences, under 20% of which are singletons. This clonotype occurred a few times. Trimming removed 7 bases from V and 4 bases from J, with 16 bases in between. Germline assignment: CDR1 LNHDA and CDR2 SQIVND (reference sequence). The CDR3 extends over 14 amino acids. Uncontrolled infection, other autoimmune disease, pregnancy or lactation disqualified patients from enrolment. Fresh peripheral blood, roughly 10 ml, was the source of the PBMCs.

The sample was blood. The origin of this receptor is a woman between 45 and 60 years old with Graves' hyperthyroidism that later progressed to Graves' ophthalmopathy. The chain couples TRBV19 to TRBJ1-1, with no clear D. The CDR3 nucleotides are TGTGCCAGTACCACACAAAGCCTAAGCACTGAAGCTTTCTTT. This sequence encodes CASTTQSLSTEAFF.